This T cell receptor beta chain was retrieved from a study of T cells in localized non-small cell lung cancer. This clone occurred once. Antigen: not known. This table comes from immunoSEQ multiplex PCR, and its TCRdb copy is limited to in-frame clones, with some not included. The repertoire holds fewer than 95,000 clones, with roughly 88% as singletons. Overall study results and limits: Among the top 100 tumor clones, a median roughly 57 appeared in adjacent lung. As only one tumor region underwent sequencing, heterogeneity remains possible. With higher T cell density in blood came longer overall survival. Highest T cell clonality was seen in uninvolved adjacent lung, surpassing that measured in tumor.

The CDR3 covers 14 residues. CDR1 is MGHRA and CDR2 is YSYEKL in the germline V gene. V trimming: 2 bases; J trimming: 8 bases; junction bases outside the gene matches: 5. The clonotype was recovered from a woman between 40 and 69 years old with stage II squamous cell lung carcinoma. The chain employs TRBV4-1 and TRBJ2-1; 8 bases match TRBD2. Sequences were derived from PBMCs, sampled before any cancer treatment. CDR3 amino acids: CASSQLSGSYEQFF. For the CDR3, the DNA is TGCGCCAGCAGCCAACTCAGCGGGAGCTATGAGCAGTTCTTC.